This TCR beta chain comes out of a study of blood T cells in healthy people across ages. Each donor's blood draw was ten milliliters of peripheral blood. Using a J-beta primer mix together with a sample-barcoded 5' primer, a second PCR was run for about 6 to 12 cycles. The template-switch adaptor, which had 12 random nucleotides, put a tag on each cDNA molecule. Using its own MiXCR run on the 5' RACE reads, TCRdb lists one record per CDR3 protein. This sample has roughly 680,000 distinct CDR3 sequences, with roughly 49% found just once. V lost 2 bases to trimming and J lost 1 base; unmatched junction nucleotides: 0. Germline V lookup: CDR1 DFQATT, CDR2 SNEGSKA (reference sequence). This CDR3 is 14 amino acids long.

This chain connects TRBV20-1 to TRBJ2-2; 8 bases agree with TRBD2. Sequenced input: blood. The sequence was obtained from a woman aged 55-70 years in good health. The CDR3 sequence is CSARSGRNTGELFF. For the CDR3, the DNA is TGCAGTGCTAGAAGCGGGAGGAACACCGGGGAGCTGTTTTTT.